The rows below give T cell receptor beta chains drawn from one sample of a study of neoadjuvant nivolumab and ipilimumab in lung cancer. Data came from immunoSEQ multiplex PCR; TCRdb stores just in-frame clones and leaves some out. The table has over 25,000 clones, around 80% seen once. The specimen comprised tumor tissue, sampled after neoadjuvant nivolumab, alone or with ipilimumab, at or shortly before surgery. Receptors originate from an adult with non-small cell lung cancer. The conserved cysteine and the conserved F or W are not part of the CDR3 here. The order of the fields is J gene, CDR3 length, V gene, CDR3 protein.

>TRBJ2-3|14|TRBV12-5
ASGNLAGFSTDTQY
>TRBJ1-1|13|TRBV9
ASSPQHRDVTEAF
>TRBJ1-1|11|TRBV29-1
SVHRGSNTEAF
>TRBJ1-2|12|TRBV5-1
ASSLDSLNYGYT
>TRBJ2-7|14|TRBV23-1
ASSLTRGGRTYEQY
>TRBJ2-7|12|TRBV10-1
ASSAWRVTYEQY
>TRBJ2-3|15|TRBV9
ASSVRGLAGGTDTQY
>TRBJ2-7|11|TRBV5-4
ASSLKGDREQY
>TRBJ2-7|12|TRBV23-1
ASSQLPGRYEQY
>TRBJ2-3|14|TRBV7-9
ASSLGLAGNTDTQY
>TRBJ2-2|13|TRBV18
ASSRTSANTGELF
>TRBJ2-7|13|TRBV6-1
ASSILTSGPYEQY
>TRBJ2-2|13|TRBV5-1
ASSRRDQNTGELF
>TRBJ1-1|14|TRBV25-1
ASSELGGRRDTEAF
>TRBJ1-4|12|TRBV18
ASSPQAFNEKLF
>TRBJ1-4|13|TRBV2
ASSEFGGLNEKLF
>TRBJ1-2|14|TRBV7-9
ASSWPKTGSDYGYT
>TRBJ2-7|13|TRBV11-2
ASSSWTGGRDEQY
>TRBJ1-6|13|TRBV30
AIELGGQGNSPLH
>TRBJ2-3|15|TRBV7-2
ASSLAVGPGSTDTQY
>TRBJ2-7|11|TRBV21-1
ASTTGPSYEQY
>TRBJ1-1|12|TRBV29-1
SVEGDRGDTEAF
>TRBJ1-2|14|TRBV10-3
AISVGGWLHQGGYT
>TRBJ1-5|13|TRBV6-1
ASSEIQGGVQPQH
>TRBJ1-4|11|TRBV6-5
ASSPALGQGEF
>TRBJ1-3|14|TRBV6-1
ASSEGWGVGGNTIY
>TRBJ1-5|12|TRBV2
ASSLPLSNQPQH
>TRBJ2-5|9|TRBV18
ASSPQETQY
>TRBJ1-6|10|TRBV27
ASTKTGSPLH
>TRBJ2-3|10|TRBV10-1
ATPSGQSTQY
>TRBJ2-5|12|TRBV5-6
ASSLTGGRETQY
>TRBJ1-3|13|TRBV5-4
ASTTFGTSGNTIY
>TRBJ1-5|11|TRBV28
ASSLDRNQPQH
>TRBJ1-1|13|TRBV5-4
ASSLPGTGNTEAF
>TRBJ1-2|11|TRBV7-2
ASSYDGNYGYT
>TRBJ2-2|13|TRBV2
ASSLAGDNTGELF
>TRBJ2-2|12|TRBV10-3
AISELTNTGELF
>TRBJ1-1|13|TRBV11-2
ASSETGGGNTEAF
>TRBJ1-4|14|TRBV7-9
ASRGWDAREDEKLF
>TRBJ1-3|12|TRBV27
ASSSADTRHTIY
>TRBJ1-5|12|TRBV30
AWSVGENGQPQH
>TRBJ2-3|13|TRBV5-1
ASSLEGRSTDTQY
>TRBJ2-6|15|TRBV10-3
AISQRDRVSGANVLT
>TRBJ2-7|11|TRBV6-6
ASTSAGGYEQY
>TRBJ2-1|11|TRBV9
ASSAGPNNEQF
>TRBJ1-5|13|TRBV7-2
ASSLGSGIDQPQH
>TRBJ2-3|13|TRBV7-2
ASRPGGGPADTQY
>TRBJ2-3|9|TRBV7-2
ASSLVGTQY
>TRBJ1-1|8|TRBV28
AGVHTEAF
>TRBJ2-3|14|TRBV5-1
ASSLEGRVGTDTQY
>TRBJ1-1|11|TRBV5-8
ASSSTLGALAF
>TRBJ2-1|17|TRBV21-1
ATNNEGENLAGSAFEQF
>TRBJ1-4|13|TRBV18
ASSPIGGVDEKLF
>TRBJ2-3|10|TRBV5-4
ASSFRSDTQY